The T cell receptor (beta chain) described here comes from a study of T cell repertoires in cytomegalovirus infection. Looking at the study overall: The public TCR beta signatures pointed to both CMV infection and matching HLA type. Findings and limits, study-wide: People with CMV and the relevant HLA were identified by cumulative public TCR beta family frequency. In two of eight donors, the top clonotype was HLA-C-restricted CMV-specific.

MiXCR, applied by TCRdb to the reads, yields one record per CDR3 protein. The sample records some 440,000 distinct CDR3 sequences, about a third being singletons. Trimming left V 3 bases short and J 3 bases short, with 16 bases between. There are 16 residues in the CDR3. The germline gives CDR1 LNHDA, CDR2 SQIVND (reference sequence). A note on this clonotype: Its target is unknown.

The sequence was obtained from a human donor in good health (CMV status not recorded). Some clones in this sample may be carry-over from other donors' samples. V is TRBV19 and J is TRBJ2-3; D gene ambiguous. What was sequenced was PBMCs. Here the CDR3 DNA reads TGTGCCAGTAGTATGAGAAGGGTGCTCGGTACAGATACGCAGTATTTT. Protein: CASSMRRVLGTDTQYF. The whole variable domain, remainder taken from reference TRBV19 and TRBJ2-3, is DGGITQSPKYLFRKEGQNVTLSCEQNLNHDAMYWYRQDPGQGLRLIYYSQIVNDFQKGDIAEGYSVSREKKESFPLTVTSAQKNPTAFYLCASSMRRVLGTDTQYFGPGTRLTVL.